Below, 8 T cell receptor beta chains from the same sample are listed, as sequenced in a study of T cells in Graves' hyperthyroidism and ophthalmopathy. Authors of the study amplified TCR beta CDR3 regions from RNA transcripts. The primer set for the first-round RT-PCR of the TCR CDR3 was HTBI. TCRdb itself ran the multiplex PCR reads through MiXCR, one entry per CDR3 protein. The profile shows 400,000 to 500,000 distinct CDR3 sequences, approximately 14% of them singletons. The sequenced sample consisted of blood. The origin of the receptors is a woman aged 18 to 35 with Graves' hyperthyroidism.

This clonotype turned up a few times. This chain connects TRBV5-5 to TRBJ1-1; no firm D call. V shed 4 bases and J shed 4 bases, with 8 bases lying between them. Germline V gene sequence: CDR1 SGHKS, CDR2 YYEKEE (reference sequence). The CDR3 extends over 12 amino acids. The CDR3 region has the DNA TGTGCCAGCAGCCACCCTGCCACTGAAGCTTTCTTT. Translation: CASSHPATEAFF.

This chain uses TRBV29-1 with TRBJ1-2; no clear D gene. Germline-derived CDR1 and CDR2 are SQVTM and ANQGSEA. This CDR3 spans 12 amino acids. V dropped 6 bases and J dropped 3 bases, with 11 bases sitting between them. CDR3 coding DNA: TGCAGCGTGGGAAAGGGAGACTATGGCTACACCTTC. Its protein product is CSVGKGDYGYTF.

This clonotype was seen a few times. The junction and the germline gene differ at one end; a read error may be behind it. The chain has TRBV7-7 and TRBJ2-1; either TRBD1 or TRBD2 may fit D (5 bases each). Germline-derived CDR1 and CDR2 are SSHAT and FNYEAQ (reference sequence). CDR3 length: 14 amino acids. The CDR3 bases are TGTGCTAGCAGCCTCCGGGGCCTGACGAATGAGCAGTTCTTC. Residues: CASSLRGLTNEQFF.

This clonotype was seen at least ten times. The CDR3 protein is CSASRQGAQSGKLFF. The DNA for the CDR3 is TGCAGTGCTAGTAGACAGGGGGCACAGAGTGGAAAACTGTTTTTT. V and J are TRBV20-1 and TRBJ1-4; TRBD1 agrees at 10 bases. Trimming at V came to 3 bases and at J to 10 bases, leaving 11 bases not matched to a gene. Germline loops: CDR1 DFQATT, CDR2 SNEGSKA (reference sequence). The length of the CDR3 is 15 residues.

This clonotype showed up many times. The CDR3 sequence is CASRQGAQEKLFF. The CDR3, as DNA: TGTGCCAGCAGACAGGGGGCGCAGGAAAAACTGTTTTTT. The J gene is TRBJ1-4, the V gene TRBV6-1; 9 bases map to TRBD1. The V and J ends lost 6 bases and 8 bases, in that order; junction bases with no gene match: 4. This CDR3 spans 13 amino acids. Per the germline V gene, CDR1 is MNHNS and CDR2 is SASEGT.

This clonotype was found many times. In DNA form, the CDR3 reads TGTGCCAGCAGTTTAAAAGGGCTAGCGGGTCAAGGTGACGGGGAGCTGTTTTTT. Protein sequence: CASSLKGLAGQGDGELFF. The genes are TRBV12-3 or TRBV12-4 and TRBJ2-2; 8 bases are a match to TRBD2. The CDR3 is made up of 18 amino acids. V gave up 2 bases and J gave up 7 bases; unmatched junction bases: 15.

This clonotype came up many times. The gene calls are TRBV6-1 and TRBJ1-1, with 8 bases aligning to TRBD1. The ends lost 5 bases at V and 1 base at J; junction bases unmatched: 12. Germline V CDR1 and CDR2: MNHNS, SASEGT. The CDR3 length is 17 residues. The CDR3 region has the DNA TGTGCCAGCAGTAAAACCCGGGACAGGTCCTCGAACACTGAAGCTTTCTTT. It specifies CASSKTRDRSSNTEAFF.

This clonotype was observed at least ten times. CDR3 nucleotide sequence: TGTGCCAGCAGCCGACGGGAGTGGGGCTACAATGAGCAGTTCTTC. Translated: CASSRREWGYNEQFF. V and J are TRBV13 and TRBJ2-1; D may be TRBD2 (6 bases). Trimming took off 5 bases at V and 3 bases at J, with 14 bases between the two ends. In germline, CDR1 is PRHDT, CDR2 FYEKMQ (reference sequence). This CDR3 is 15 amino acids long. Based on the CDR3 plus reference TRBV13 and TRBJ2-1, the full variable domain is AAGVIQSPRHLIKEKRETATLKCYPIPRHDTVYWYQQGPGQDPQFLISFYEKMQSDKGSIPDRFSAQQFSDYHSELNMSSLELGDSALYFCASSRREWGYNEQFFGPGTRLTVL.